The 9 T cell receptor beta chains listed next were all sequenced from one sample in a study of blood T cell repertoires in COVID-19. Here immunoSEQ multiplex PCR was the method, and the copy in TCRdb shows in-frame clones only, minus some. The table includes roughly 300,000 clones, 90% to 95% detected once. Specimen: peripheral blood. The source is a woman under 40 with COVID-19, enrolled during active disease.

The rearrangement uses TRBV5-1 and TRBJ1-1; D gene unclear. With 0 bases removed from V and 1 base from J, the gap between germline ends came to 10 bases. The CDR3 covers 15 residues. The germline V gene has CDR1 SGHRS and CDR2 YFSETQ. CDR3 in DNA: TGCGCCAGCAGCTTGGCCAAAGCAGGGAACACTGAAGCTTTCTTT. Protein product: CASSLAKAGNTEAFF.

The V and J genes are TRBV3-1 (or the pseudogene TRBV3-2) and TRBJ1-1, with 8 positions matching TRBD1. The trim removed 3 bases at V and 0 bases at J, leaving 6 bases unmatched. CDR1 is LGHDT and CDR2 is YNNKEL in the germline V gene (reference sequence). The CDR3 totals 16 residues. The CDR3 DNA follows: TGTGCCAGCAGCCAGCCCCCGACAGGGGTGAACACTGAAGCTTTCTTT. It is translated as CASSQPPTGVNTEAFF.

Written as DNA, the CDR3 is TGTGCCAGCAGCTCCTTGCCGGGACAGGGTAGCTCCTACGAGCAGTACTTC. This codes for CASSSLPGQGSSYEQYF. The chain employs TRBV7-2 and TRBJ2-7; TRBD1 matches 9 bases. Germline loops: CDR1 SGHTA, CDR2 FQGNSA. CDR3 length: 17 residues. With V trimmed by 4 bases and J by 0 bases, 10 bases remained unmatched. The full variable domain, rest sourced from reference TRBV7-2 and TRBJ2-7, is GAGVSQSPSNKVTEKGKDVELRCDPISGHTALYWYRQSLGQGLEFLIYFQGNSAPDKSGLPSDRFSAERTGGSVSTLTIQRTQQEDSAVYLCASSSLPGQGSSYEQYFGPGTRLTVT.

The V gene is TRBV6-2 or TRBV6-3, the J gene TRBJ2-1; tentative D call: TRBD2 (6 bases). V dropped 6 bases and J dropped 0 bases, with 12 bases sitting between them. The CDR3 totals 15 residues. Germline CDR1 is MNHEY and CDR2 is SVGEGT. CDR3 sequence reads: CASSRPGGSYNEQFF. The CDR3 coding sequence is TGTGCCAGCAGCCGCCCCGGGGGCTCCTACAATGAGCAGTTCTTC.

The chain couples TRBV11-2 to TRBJ1-2; weak D call: TRBD1 (6 bases). V was pared by 0 bases and J by 7 bases, with 15 bases between. The germline V gene encodes CDR1 SGHAT and CDR2 FQNNGV. The CDR3 contains 15 residues. The CDR3 sequence: CASSLDNRVGSGYTF. The CDR3 region has the DNA TGTGCCAGCAGCTTAGATAACAGGGTCGGGTCTGGCTACACCTTC.

The rearrangement uses TRBV2 and TRBJ2-1; possibly TRBD2 for D (6 bases). This CDR3 has 15 residues. Germline CDR1 SNHLY, CDR2 FYNNEI. V lost 7 bases, J lost 0 bases, and 13 bases lay in between. CDR3 residues: CASTKLASSYNEQFF. CDR3 nucleotides: TGTGCCAGCACCAAGCTAGCGAGCTCCTACAATGAGCAGTTCTTC.

This rearrangement joins TRBV7-9 to TRBJ2-7, with 8 bases matching TRBD2. Germline CDR1 is SEHNR and CDR2 is FQNEAQ (reference sequence). The CDR3 is 12 residues long. After removal of 8 bases from V and 7 bases from J, the junction contained 7 bases not matched to a gene. The CDR3, as DNA: TGTGCCAGCCGGGGGGGCCAAGGGGAGCAGTACTTC. Protein sequence: CASRGGQGEQYF.

This clone has just one count. The CDR3 loop reads CASSQVTGASYEQYF. In nucleotides, the CDR3 is TGCGCCAGCAGCCAAGTTACAGGGGCCTCCTACGAGCAGTACTTC. The rearrangement joins TRBV4-1 to TRBJ2-7; 7 positions agree with TRBD1. The CDR3 consists of 15 residues. Germline values: CDR1 MGHRA, CDR2 YSYEKL. The trim removed 1 base at V and 0 bases at J, leaving 3 bases unmatched.

V is TRBV3-1 (or the pseudogene TRBV3-2) and J is TRBJ2-5; 11 bases line up with TRBD1. V dropped 0 bases and J dropped 4; count of bases not matched to a gene: 7. In germline, CDR1 is LGHDT, CDR2 YNNKEL (reference sequence). The CDR3 loop spans 17 amino acids. For the CDR3, the DNA is TGTGCCAGCAGCCAAGACCCGGGACAGGGGGTTGGAGAGACCCAGTACTTC. Amino acid sequence: CASSQDPGQGVGETQYF.